These T cell receptor beta chains were read from a single sample in a study of blood T cell repertoires in COVID-19. Generated by immunoSEQ multiplex PCR, the TCRdb table keeps only in-frame clones and is missing some. The sample carries 150,000 to 200,000 clones, 70% to 85% recorded once. The sample consisted of peripheral blood. All receptors derive from a woman of 80 years or more with acute or convalescent COVID-19. Each CDR3 is given with its conserved first and last residue. Fields, in order: D gene, V gene, clone size, J gene, CDR3 DNA, CDR3 protein. D genes are given only for firm matches. Only some rows state a clone size, as once, few, many or a class for expanded clones.

TRBD1,TRBV7-9,-,TRBJ1-2,TGTGCCAGCAGCTTTGACAGGGGGAGCGGCTACACCTTC,CASSFDRGSGYTF
TRBD2,TRBV6-5,-,TRBJ2-7,TGTGCCAGCAGTATTGGACTAGCGGGAGCCTACGAGCAGTACTTC,CASSIGLAGAYEQYF
-,TRBV12-5,few,TRBJ1-6,TGTGCTAGTGGCGATCAGGGATCGAATTCACCCCTCCACTTT,CASGDQGSNSPLHF
-,TRBV3-1/TRBV3-2,-,TRBJ2-5,TGTGCCAGCAGCCTATCACGGGAGACCCAGTACTTC,CASSLSRETQYF
TRBD2,TRBV11-2,-,TRBJ2-5,TGTGCCAGCAGCCTCGGGGCGGCGGGAGGGCATGGAGAGACCCAGTACTTC,CASSLGAAGGHGETQYF
-,TRBV18,-,TRBJ2-7,TGTGCCAGCTCACCTAATCCTCAGGGTGAGCAGTACTTC,CASSPNPQGEQYF
-,TRBV25-1,-,TRBJ1-5,TGTGCCAGCAGTTTAAGCAATCAGCCCCAGCATTTT,CASSLSNQPQHF
TRBD1,TRBV5-1,-,TRBJ2-1,TGCGCCAGCAGCTTAAACCCCGGACAGGGGTACAATGAGCAGTTCTTC,CASSLNPGQGYNEQFF
TRBD1,TRBV24-1,-,TRBJ2-3,TGTGCCACCAGTGATTCCCGACAGGGGTCAGATACGCAGTATTTT,CATSDSRQGSDTQYF
TRBD2,TRBV11-3,-,TRBJ2-1,TGTGCCAGCAGCTCACAACATCTAGCGGGAGGATACAATGAGCAGTTCTTC,CASSSQHLAGGYNEQFF
-,TRBV3-1/TRBV3-2,-,TRBJ1-2,TGTGCCAGCAGCCAAGATGGGGGGGCTTACGGCTACACCTTC,CASSQDGGAYGYTF
-,TRBV27,-,TRBJ2-3,TGTGCCAGCAGTTTCGGGATCAAAAATACGCAGTATTTT,CASSFGIKNTQYF
-,TRBV19,-,TRBJ2-3,TGTGCCAGTAGTATAGATCTAGGAAGTGCGGATACGCAGTATTTT,CASSIDLGSADTQYF
-,TRBV7-9,-,TRBJ1-1,TGTGCCAGCAGCTTAACAGTTCAGGGGTCTGAAGCTTTCTTT,CASSLTVQGSEAFF
TRBD1,TRBV27,-,TRBJ2-1,TGTGCCAGCAGTTTTTCGCAGGGGGCGCCTAATGAGCAGTTCTTC,CASSFSQGAPNEQFF
-,TRBV5-6,many,TRBJ1-2,TGTGCCAGCAGCTTTTGGGGGCGAAGTGGCTACACCTTC,CASSFWGRSGYTF
TRBD1,TRBV7-9,-,TRBJ2-7,TGTGCCAGCAGCTTAGCACAGGGGGAGGACGAGCAGTACTTC,CASSLAQGEDEQYF
-,TRBV19,-,TRBJ2-7,TGTGCCAGTAGTGAGGGCTGGGAGCAGTACTTC,CASSEGWEQYF
-,TRBV5-1,-,TRBJ2-5,TGCGCCAGCAATCGGGGCAGGGGAGAGACCCAGTACTTC,CASNRGRGETQYF
TRBD2,TRBV6-2/TRBV6-3,few,TRBJ2-5,TGTGCCAGCAGCCCCCATACTAGCGGGTCGGAGACCCAGTACTTC,CASSPHTSGSETQYF
TRBD1,TRBV23-1,once,TRBJ1-6,TGCGCCAGCCGGACAGGCCCCCCTTCACCCCTCCACTTT,CASRTGPPSPLHF
-,TRBV2,once,TRBJ2-1,TGTGCCAGCCAGTACAATGAGCAGTTCTTC,CASQYNEQFF
-,TRBV7-2,-,TRBJ2-1,TGTGCCAGCAGCTTATCGGCGGATTACAATGAGCAGTTCTTC,CASSLSADYNEQFF
TRBD1,TRBV25-1,few,TRBJ1-2,TGTGCCAGCTCGGACAGGGGAGGACGGTTACTGTCCTATGGCTACACCTTC,CASSDRGGRLLSYGYTF
-,TRBV6-2/TRBV6-3,many,TRBJ2-7,TGTGCCAGCAGTTCTAAAGCCTACGAGCAGTACTTC,CASSSKAYEQYF
-,TRBV30,-,TRBJ1-1,TGTGCCTGGAGCCTTCGGAGGGGCACTGAAGCTTTCTTT,CAWSLRRGTEAFF
TRBD2,TRBV7-9,once,TRBJ2-1,TGTGCCAGCAGCTTAGGATGGACTAGCGGGTCCGACAATGAGCAGTTCTTC,CASSLGWTSGSDNEQFF
TRBD1,TRBV6-4,-,TRBJ1-5,TGTGCCAGCAGTGACTTACCGGGACAGCCCCATAGCAATCAGCCCCAGCATTTT,CASSDLPGQPHSNQPQHF
-,TRBV29-1,-,TRBJ2-7,TGCAGCGTCCTAGGGGGGGTGAACTACGAGCAGTACTTC,CSVLGGVNYEQYF
-,TRBV5-1,-,TRBJ2-1,TGCGCCAGCAGCCCAATAGGGGCTTCCTACAATGAGCAGTTCTTC,CASSPIGASYNEQFF
-,TRBV5-1,-,TRBJ1-3,TGCGCCAGCACGGACAGCTCTGGAAACACCATATATTTT,CASTDSSGNTIYF
-,TRBV19,-,TRBJ2-2,TGTGCCAGTAGTATAGTTCGGGCTAGCGATTGGAACACCGGGGAGCTGTTTTTT,CASSIVRASDWNTGELFF
-,TRBV7-2,-,TRBJ2-1,TGTGCCAGCAGCCCGACGGGGGACCCTGCAACATACAATGAGCAGTTCTTC,CASSPTGDPATYNEQFF
-,TRBV11-2,-,TRBJ2-3,TGTGCCAGCAGGCCGGGACCGGGGGCAGATACGCAGTATTTT,CASRPGPGADTQYF
-,TRBV21-1,-,TRBJ1-2,TGTGCCAGCAGCATCAAATGGTCGACAGGGGGAAACTATGGCTACACCTTC,CASSIKWSTGGNYGYTF
-,TRBV5-4,-,TRBJ1-4,TGTGCCAGCAGCTTGGGTACAGGGTCAAAAAAACTGTTTTTT,CASSLGTGSKKLFF
TRBD2,TRBV5-6,-,TRBJ2-1,TGTGCCAGCAGCTTGGATCCTAGCGGGTACTCCTACAATGAGCAGTTCTTC,CASSLDPSGYSYNEQFF
TRBD1,TRBV12-3/TRBV12-4,-,TRBJ2-7,TGTGCCAGCAATGTCGGACAGGGCGAGCAGTACTTC,CASNVGQGEQYF
TRBD1,TRBV5-5,-,TRBJ2-1,TGTGCCAGCAGCTTGCAGGGGGCGTCAAATGAGCAGTTCTTC,CASSLQGASNEQFF